Presented here are 23 T cell receptor beta chains from one specimen sequenced in a study of T cells after yellow fever vaccination. TCRdb passed the 5' RACE reads through MiXCR, listing each CDR3 protein once. This table has around 230,000 distinct CDR3 sequences, 6.7% appearing once. The sample was CD4+ T cells sorted from PBMCs, taken on the day of the yellow fever booster vaccination. These receptors were collected from a man aged 25 to 45 who received the YFV17D yellow fever vaccine.

This clonotype was counted a few times. This sequence joins TRBV5-1 and TRBJ2-3; D call uncertain. Germline V gene data show CDR1 as SGHRS and CDR2 as YFSETQ. V was clipped by 4 bases and J by 0 bases, with 18 bases between them. The CDR3 length is 17 residues. The DNA for the CDR3 is TGCGCCAGCAGCCGATCACCGACCGCCGCTAGCACAGATACGCAGTATTTT. It codes for CASSRSPTAASTDTQYF.

This clonotype was observed a few times. The rearrangement uses TRBV5-1 and TRBJ2-7, with 7 bases aligning to TRBD1. Trimming removed 0 bases from V and 1 base from J; junction bases left unmatched: 4. The CDR3 consists of 15 residues. Germline CDR1 is SGHRS and CDR2 is YFSETQ. Written as DNA, the CDR3 is TGCGCCAGCAGCTTGGCCGAGGGACAGTCCTACGAGCAGTACTTC. Its protein product is CASSLAEGQSYEQYF.

This clonotype was observed a few times. J is TRBJ2-2 and V is TRBV5-5, with D possibly being TRBD1 (5 bases). The CDR3 sequence is 14 residues long. Trimming stripped 2 bases from V and 3 bases from J, with 8 bases between. Germline-derived CDR1 and CDR2 are SGHKS and YYEKEE (reference sequence). The CDR3 here is CASSFDRHTGELFF. CDR3 nucleotides: TGTGCCAGCAGCTTCGACAGACACACCGGGGAGCTGTTTTTT.

The chain joins TRBV7-9 to TRBJ2-7; the match to TRBD1 covers 7 bases. The CDR3 runs to 16 residues. Trimming cost V 10 bases and J 4 bases; bases outside gene matches: 19. The germline gives CDR1 SEHNR, CDR2 FQNEAQ (reference sequence). The CDR3 DNA reads as TGTGCCATGAGCCCCGGGGACAGCTGCTTCGTTTACGAGCAGTACTTC. Translating it yields CAMSPGDSCFVYEQYF.

This clonotype has only a few counts. The chain joins TRBV29-1 to TRBJ2-1; TRBD1 aligns across 8 bases. From germline, CDR1 is SQVTM and CDR2 ANQGSEA. The CDR3 has 15 residues. J gave up 0 bases and V 7 bases, and 8 bases lay outside the gene matches. The CDR3 DNA follows: TGCAGCGCCGCTACAGGGGGGTACTCCTACAATGAGCAGTTCTTC. This gives the protein CSAATGGYSYNEQFF.

J is TRBJ1-2 and V is TRBV3-1, with a tentative D call TRBD1 (5 bases). The CDR3 runs 13 residues. The V and J ends lost 3 bases and 8 bases respectively, with 13 bases between them. Germline CDR1 reads LGHDT; CDR2 reads YNNKEL (reference sequence). CDR3 sequence: CASSQRDNRGYTF. DNA of the CDR3: TGTGCCAGCAGCCAGCGAGACAACAGGGGCTACACCTTC. Supplemented by reference TRBV3-1 and TRBJ1-2, the full variable domain reads DTAVSQTPKYLVTQMGNDKSIKCEQNLGHDTMYWYKQDSKKFLKIMFSYNNKELIINETVPNRFSPKSPDKAHLNLHINSLELGDSAVYFCASSQRDNRGYTFGSGTRLTVV.

The chain combines TRBV7-6 with TRBJ2-7; D is ambiguous. CDR3 length: 13 residues. CDR1 and CDR2 from the germline V gene are SGHVS and FNYEAQ. V lost 4 bases to trimming and J lost 7 bases, with 14 bases between them. CDR3 in amino acids: CASSSTILGEQYF. As DNA, the CDR3 is TGTGCCAGCAGCTCGACAATTTTGGGAGAGCAGTACTTC.

The chain has TRBV12-3 or TRBV12-4 and TRBJ2-7; D perhaps matches TRBD2 (6 bases). The V end lost 3 bases, the J end lost 4 bases, and 16 bases lay between the germline ends. The CDR3 runs 15 residues. CDR3: CASSFLAGSSYEQYF. The CDR3 DNA is TGTGCCAGCAGTTTTCTTGCGGGAAGTTCGTACGAGCAGTACTTC.

This clonotype was recorded a few times. V is TRBV11-2 and J is TRBJ2-2, with D possibly TRBD1 on 6 matching bases. The CDR3 is 18 residues long. V lost 5 bases, J lost 4 bases, and 23 bases lay in between. Germline V gene data show CDR1 as SGHAT and CDR2 as FQNNGV. In DNA, the CDR3 is TGTGCCAGCAGCCCTCGAGTTGGGGGCCAAGGGGTCACCGGGGAGCTGTTTTTT. Translating gives CASSPRVGGQGVTGELFF.

The table lists this clonotype with a few counts. This chain connects TRBV6-6 to TRBJ1-1; 8 positions agree with TRBD1. The germline gives CDR1 MNHNY, CDR2 SVGAGI (reference sequence). Unmatched junction bases numbered 8, after V lost 6 bases and J lost 11 bases. This CDR3 is built from 12 residues. CDR3 bases: TGTGCCAGCAGCCCCAGGACAGGGAGGGCTTTCTTT. This encodes CASSPRTGRAFF.

The genes are TRBV6-5 and TRBJ1-2, with a weak D call TRBD1 (5 bases). V was clipped by 2 bases and J by 7 bases, with 11 bases between them. Germline V gene data show CDR1 as MNHEY and CDR2 as SVGAGI. This CDR3 is 13 amino acids long. This CDR3 reads CASSYRGAAGYTF. The CDR3 nucleotides read TGTGCCAGCAGTTACCGCGGGGCCGCTGGCTACACCTTC.

Many counts were recorded for this clonotype. The chain links TRBV5-1 to TRBJ2-7, with D perhaps matching TRBD2 (5 bases). The V end lost 0 bases, the J end lost 3 bases, and 13 bases lay between the germline ends. Germline V gives CDR1 SGHRS, CDR2 YFSETQ. This CDR3 is built from 15 residues. The CDR3 nucleotides are TGCGCCAGCAGCTTGGTAGTAGACCGGGGCTACGAGCAGTACTTC. The encoded protein is CASSLVVDRGYEQYF.

The V gene is TRBV12-3 or TRBV12-4, the J gene TRBJ2-7, with TRBD1 matching 8 bases. V gave up 3 bases and J gave up 7 bases; unmatched junction bases: 8. The CDR3 contains 14 residues. CDR3: CASSLTGDFGEQYF. The CDR3 coding sequence is TGTGCCAGCAGTTTGACAGGGGATTTTGGGGAGCAGTACTTC.

This clonotype has at least ten counts. The gene calls are TRBV20-1 and TRBJ2-1, with D maybe TRBD2 (5 bases). The germline V gene encodes CDR1 DFQATT and CDR2 SNEGSKA (reference sequence). V lost 0 bases and J lost 11, with 11 bases in between. The CDR3 extends over 12 amino acids. The CDR3 nucleotides are TGCAGTGCTAGAGATCAGGCGGGCCAGCAGTTCTTC. As protein: CSARDQAGQQFF.

This clonotype was seen repeatedly, ten times or more. This chain connects TRBV30 to TRBJ2-7; unclear D gene. The CDR3 contains 12 residues. Germline CDR1 and CDR2: GTSNPN and SVGIG (reference sequence). V was cut by 0 bases and J by 8 bases, with 11 bases left in between. In nucleotides, the CDR3 is TGTGCCTGGAGTGTGACAAGAGAAAAGCAGTACTTC. The encoded protein is CAWSVTREKQYF. The whole variable domain, remainder taken from reference TRBV30 and TRBJ2-7, is SQTIHQWPATLVQPVGSPLSLECTVEGTSNPNLYWYRQAAGRGLQLLFYSVGIGQISSEVPQNLSASRPQDRQFILSSKKLLLSDSGFYLCAWSVTREKQYFGPGTRLTVT.

This clonotype was counted many times. V gene TRBV5-1 combines with J gene TRBJ2-7, with a possible D match to TRBD2 (5 bases). Germline assignment: CDR1 SGHRS and CDR2 YFSETQ. This CDR3 has 15 residues. Trimming took off 3 bases at V and 4 bases at J, with 17 bases between the two ends. The CDR3 region is CASSSGSGVSYEQYF. CDR3 DNA: TGCGCCAGCAGCTCGGGAAGCGGAGTATCGTACGAGCAGTACTTC.

V usage is TRBV12-3 or TRBV12-4 and J usage is TRBJ2-1, with a tentative D call TRBD2 (7 bases). The CDR3 runs 13 residues. Deletions cut 8 bases from V and 1 base from J, with 9 bases between. CDR3 sequence: CASGRGSYNEQFF. In DNA, the CDR3 is TGTGCCAGCGGGAGGGGGTCCTACAATGAGCAGTTCTTC.

In this sample, this clonotype turned up once. The rearrangement uses TRBV6-2 or TRBV6-3 and TRBJ2-7; the D gene is possibly TRBD2 (6 bases). V dropped 6 bases and J dropped 5 bases, with 17 bases sitting between them. The length of the CDR3 is 14 residues. Germline V CDR1 and CDR2: MNHEY, SVGEGT. In nucleotides, the CDR3 is TGTGCCAGCAGCCAGACCGGGACTCTCCACGAGCAGTACTTC. Translated, it gives CASSQTGTLHEQYF.

The rearrangement uses TRBV7-3 and TRBJ2-5, with D perhaps TRBD2 (6 bases). Germline V gene lookup returns CDR1 SGHTA and CDR2 FQGTGA. V was shortened by 5 bases and J by 5 bases, with 15 bases between the two germline ends. This CDR3 is 14 amino acids long. This CDR3 is CASSPAAGFETQYF. The CDR3 region has the DNA TGTGCCAGCAGCCCAGCGGCGGGATTTGAGACCCAGTACTTC. Supplemented by reference TRBV7-3 and TRBJ2-5, the full variable domain reads GAGVSQTPSNKVTEKGKYVELRCDPISGHTALYWYRQSLGQGPEFLIYFQGTGAADDSGLPNDRFFAVRPEGSVSTLKIQRTERGDSAVYLCASSPAAGFETQYFGPGTRLLVL.

The gene calls are TRBV5-4 and TRBJ2-4; TRBD1 agrees at 11 bases. V dropped 3 bases and J dropped 4; count of bases not matched to a gene: 9. Germline CDR1 reads SGHNT; CDR2 reads YYREEE (reference sequence). CDR3 size: 17 residues. The CDR3 coding sequence is TGTGCCAGCAGCTCTCCTTCGGGACAGGGGGGGAAAAACATTCAGTACTTC. Encoded protein: CASSSPSGQGGKNIQYF.

This clonotype was detected many times. This chain links TRBV24-1 with TRBJ2-3, with no clear D. V lost 1 base and J 4 bases, leaving 5 bases between the germline ends. Germline CDR1 KGHDR, CDR2 SFDVKD. CDR3 length: 13 residues. CDR3 nucleotides: TGTGCCACCAGTGATTTAGGGTCAGATACGCAGTATTTT. This gives the protein CATSDLGSDTQYF.

There are a few counts of this clonotype. V usage is TRBV20-1 and J usage is TRBJ2-3, with 7 positions matching TRBD2. The CDR3 runs to 12 residues. The germline CDR1 and CDR2 sequences are DFQATT and SNEGSKA (reference sequence). V was pared by 5 bases and J by 6 bases, with 5 bases of the junction left unmatched. The CDR3 region has the DNA TGCAGTGCTTGGCGGGGGACCGATACGCAGTATTTT. This codes for CSAWRGTDTQYF.

This clonotype was picked up a small number of times. This chain links TRBV12-3 or TRBV12-4 with TRBJ1-2; 8 bases match TRBD1. The junction had 8 bases not matched to a gene; V was cut back by 6 bases and J by 8 bases. This CDR3 has 13 residues. This CDR3 reads CASSSDRVRGYTF. CDR3 nucleotides: TGTGCCAGCAGCTCGGACAGGGTCAGAGGCTACACCTTC.